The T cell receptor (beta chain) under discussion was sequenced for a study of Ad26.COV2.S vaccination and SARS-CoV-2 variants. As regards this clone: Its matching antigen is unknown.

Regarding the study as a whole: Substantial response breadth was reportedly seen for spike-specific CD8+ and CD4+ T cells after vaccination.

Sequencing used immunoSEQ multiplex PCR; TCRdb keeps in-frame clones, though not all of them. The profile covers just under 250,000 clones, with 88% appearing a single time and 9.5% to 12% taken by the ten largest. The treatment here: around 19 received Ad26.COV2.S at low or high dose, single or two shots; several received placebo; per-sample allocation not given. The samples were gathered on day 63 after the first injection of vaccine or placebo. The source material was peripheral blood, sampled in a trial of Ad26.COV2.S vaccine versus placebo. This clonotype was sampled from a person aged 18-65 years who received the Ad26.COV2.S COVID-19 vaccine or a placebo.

The CDR3 DNA reads TGTGCCAGCAGCTTTTCGGCAGGGCGGTACGAGCAGTACTTC. Translating it yields CASSFSAGRYEQYF. V gene TRBV11-2 combines with J gene TRBJ2-7, with D possibly matching TRBD1 (5 bases). This CDR3 has 14 amino acids. Trimming took 3 bases from V and 4 from J, leaving 13 bases between them. CDR1 and CDR2 (germline): SGHAT, FQNNGV.